This T cell receptor (beta chain) originates from a study of OX40 agonist ivuxolimab in advanced cancers. Overall study context: Patients got intravenous ivuxolimab at 0.01 to 10 mg/kg every 2 weeks. Cohort: approximately 83% men, mean age about 60, aged roughly 23 to 79. Overall study results and limits: Dosing at 0.1 to 3.0 mg/kg was accompanied by clonal expansion of CD4+ and CD8+ blood T cells by week 6. Nonresponders included some who also had low normalized T-cell clonal expansion.

Repertoires were generated with immunoSEQ multiplex PCR, while TCRdb's copy carries only in-frame clones and drops some. Here the sample spans roughly 48,000 clones, more than 85% being singletons. The CDR3 has 16 amino acids. Germline V gene sequence: CDR1 LNHDA, CDR2 SQIVND (reference sequence). V lost 3 bases, J lost 3 bases, and 4 bases stayed unmatched. A remark on this clone: As yet, its antigen is unknown.

The sequence derives from an adult with an advanced solid tumor such as melanoma, head and neck, liver or kidney cancer. This rearrangement joins TRBV19 to TRBJ2-1; 11 bases agree with TRBD2. This sample comprised CD4+ or CD8+ T cells sorted from blood, obtained in a trial of the OX40 agonist ivuxolimab. The CDR3 bases are TGTGCCAGTAGTATGAGGACTAGCGGGCGCTACAATGAGCAGTTCTTC. Its translation: CASSMRTSGRYNEQFF.